The clone carrying this T cell receptor beta chain was found a few times. Its antigen is not known. The sample originates from a study of T-cell reconstitution after alpha-beta-depleted transplantation in children. Study-wide results and limits: Newly produced T cells mostly provided counts and TCRbeta diversity after one year, as hyperexpanded clones declined. After transplant, high TCRbeta diversity at day 60 in some patients arose from surviving recipient T cells and thymic progenitors. At around two months after transplant, the alpha-beta T cells were reportedly derived from several hundred expanded clones that came from non-depleted graft cells.

Preparation of the TCRbeta library involved a method that used unique molecular identifiers. From the PCR reads, TCRdb called clonotypes with MiXCR, one entry per CDR3 protein. The data show 200,000 to 300,000 distinct CDR3 sequences, around 25% seen once. The source was PBMCs, collected before TCRalphabeta/CD19-depleted stem cell transplant. This sequence originates from a girl aged 2-9 years with Fanconi anemia, due to receive a stem cell transplant.

CDR3 region: CASSFSSGAYNEQFF. The CDR3 DNA reads as TGTGCCAGCAGCTTTTCGTCAGGAGCCTACAATGAGCAGTTCTTC. The chain links TRBV11-2 to TRBJ2-1; D is ambiguous. The V end was cut by 3 bases, the J end by 2 bases, with 11 bases between. The CDR3 has 15 amino acids. CDR1 is SGHAT, CDR2 FQNNGV, per germline. The full variable domain, its missing parts supplied by reference TRBV11-2 and TRBJ2-1, is EAGVAQSPRYKIIEKRQSVAFWCNPISGHATLYWYQQILGQGPKLLIQFQNNGVVDDSQLPKDRFSAERLKGVDSTLKIQPAKLEDSAVYLCASSFSSGAYNEQFFGPGTRLTVL.